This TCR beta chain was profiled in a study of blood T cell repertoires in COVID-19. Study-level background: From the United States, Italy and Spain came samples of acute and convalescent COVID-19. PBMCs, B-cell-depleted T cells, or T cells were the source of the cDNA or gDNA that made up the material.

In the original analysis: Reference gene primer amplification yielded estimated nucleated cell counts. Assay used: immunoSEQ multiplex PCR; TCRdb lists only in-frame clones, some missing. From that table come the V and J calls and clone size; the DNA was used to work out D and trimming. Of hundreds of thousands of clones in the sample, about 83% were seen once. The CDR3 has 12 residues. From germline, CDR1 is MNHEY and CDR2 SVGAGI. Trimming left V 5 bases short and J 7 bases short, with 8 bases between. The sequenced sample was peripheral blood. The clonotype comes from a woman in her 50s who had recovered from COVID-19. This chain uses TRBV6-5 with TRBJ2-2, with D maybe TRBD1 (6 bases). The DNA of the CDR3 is TGTGCCAGCAGTCAGGGGATCGGGGAGCTGTTTTTT. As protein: CASSQGIGELFF.